The rows below give T cell receptor beta chains drawn from one sample of a study of shared T cell receptors in the human thymus. Clones were sequenced by immunoSEQ multiplex PCR, and TCRdb holds only the in-frame ones, with some missing. The table lists some 700,000 clones, roughly 88% of them singletons. The same sample was also studied in work on human thymus T cells.

Sequencing input: thymocytes. The source is a girl less than two years old with a congenital heart defect. CDR3s include the opening cysteine and the closing phenylalanine or tryptophan. The order of the fields is clone size, V gene, J gene, D gene, CDR3 protein, CDR3 DNA. A D gene is named only where the DNA matches it firmly. A clone size is listed for some rows: how often the clone was seen (once, few, many), or a class if it is expanded.

size: NA; V: TRBV6-1; J: TRBJ1-1; D: TRBD1; CDR3: CASLGQGALTEAFF; DNA: TGTGCCAGCTTGGGACAGGGGGCCCTCACTGAAGCTTTCTTT
size: NA; V: TRBV27; J: TRBJ1-1; D: TRBD1; CDR3: CATGQGSPEAFF; DNA: TGTGCCACCGGACAGGGGTCTCCTGAAGCTTTCTTT
size: few; V: TRBV27; J: TRBJ1-1; D: NA; CDR3: CASSPRGGKAFF; DNA: TGTGCCAGCAGTCCCCGAGGAGGGAAAGCTTTCTTT
size: few; V: TRBV28; J: TRBJ1-4; D: NA; CDR3: CASSPHRNEKLFF; DNA: TGTGCCAGCAGCCCCCACAGAAATGAAAAACTGTTTTTT
size: few; V: TRBV28; J: TRBJ2-5; D: NA; CDR3: CASTPGETQYF; DNA: TGTGCCAGCACCCCAGGGGAGACCCAGTACTTC
size: NA; V: TRBV6-6; J: TRBJ1-2; D: NA; CDR3: CASSYLGTYYGYTF; DNA: TGTGCCAGCAGTTACTTGGGCACCTACTATGGCTACACCTTC
size: NA; V: TRBV7-6; J: TRBJ2-2; D: TRBD2; CDR3: CASSGPSGEGELFF; DNA: TGTGCCAGCAGTGGCCCTAGCGGGGAGGGGGAGCTGTTTTTT
size: NA; V: TRBV11-2; J: TRBJ1-2; D: NA; CDR3: CASSLGRVPPLGYTF; DNA: TGTGCCAGCAGCTTAGGTCGGGTTCCCCCCCTAGGCTACACCTTC
size: NA; V: TRBV5-6; J: TRBJ2-7; D: NA; CDR3: CASSFSEHEQYF; DNA: TGTGCCAGCAGCTTTAGTGAGCACGAGCAGTACTTC
size: once; V: TRBV19; J: TRBJ1-1; D: NA; CDR3: CASSIRTVALAFF; DNA: TGTGCCAGTAGTATCCGGACAGTGGCGTTGGCTTTCTTT
size: NA; V: TRBV28; J: TRBJ1-5; D: NA; CDR3: CASSFPRYQPQHF; DNA: TGTGCCAGCAGTTTCCCCCGTTATCAGCCCCAGCATTTT
size: NA; V: TRBV5-6; J: TRBJ1-4; D: NA; CDR3: CASSSKDRSNEKLFF; DNA: TGTGCCAGCAGCTCCAAAGACAGGTCGAATGAAAAACTGTTTTTT
size: NA; V: TRBV28; J: TRBJ1-6; D: TRBD1; CDR3: CASRSDRVGSPLHF; DNA: TGTGCCAGCAGGAGCGACAGGGTCGGTTCACCCCTCCACTTT
size: NA; V: TRBV4-2; J: TRBJ2-3; D: NA; CDR3: CASSQESGAQGWDTQYF; DNA: TGTGCCAGCAGCCAAGAAAGTGGGGCGCAGGGCTGGGATACGCAGTATTTT
size: NA; V: TRBV10-3; J: TRBJ2-5; D: NA; CDR3: CAISGDNGGQETQYF; DNA: TGTGCCATCAGTGGGGACAACGGGGGGCAAGAGACCCAGTACTTC
size: NA; V: TRBV2; J: TRBJ2-1; D: TRBD1; CDR3: CARGQGNEQFF; DNA: TGTGCCAGGGGACAGGGCAATGAGCAGTTCTTC
size: NA; V: TRBV7-9; J: TRBJ2-4; D: TRBD1; CDR3: CASSQGQGVIAKNIQYF; DNA: TGTGCCAGCAGCCAAGGACAGGGGGTTATAGCCAAAAACATTCAGTACTTC
size: NA; V: TRBV9; J: TRBJ1-2; D: NA; CDR3: CASSVAAAEMDYGYTF; DNA: TGTGCCAGCAGCGTAGCCGCGGCAGAAATGGACTATGGCTACACCTTC